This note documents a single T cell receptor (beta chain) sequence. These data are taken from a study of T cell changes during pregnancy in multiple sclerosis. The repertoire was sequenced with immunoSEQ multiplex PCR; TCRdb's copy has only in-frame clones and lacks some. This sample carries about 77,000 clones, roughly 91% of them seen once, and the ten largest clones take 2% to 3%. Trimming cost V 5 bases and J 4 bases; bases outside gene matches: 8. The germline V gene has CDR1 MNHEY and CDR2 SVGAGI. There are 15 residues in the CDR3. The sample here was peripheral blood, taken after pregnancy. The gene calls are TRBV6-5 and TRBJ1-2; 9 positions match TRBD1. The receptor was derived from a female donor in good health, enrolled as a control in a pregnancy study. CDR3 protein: CASSPTGGLVYGYTF. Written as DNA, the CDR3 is TGTGCCAGCAGTCCAACAGGGGGCTTAGTCTATGGCTACACCTTC.